The text below deals with one T cell receptor (beta chain). The data derive from a study of cytomegalovirus exposure and HLA in healthy donors. CDR3 length: 15 residues. Trimming stripped 4 bases from V and 0 bases from J, with 12 bases between. Germline V gene data show CDR1 as MNHNS and CDR2 as SASEGT. PCR primers comprised 60 Vbeta and 13 Jbeta primers. Clones were read by immunoSEQ multiplex PCR, and TCRdb kept only the in-frame ones, dropping some. The data contain 150,000 to 200,000 clones, roughly four fifths of them singletons. The receptor's source is a male donor in good health and CMV-seronegative. The sequencing input was PBMCs. The J gene is TRBJ1-2, the V gene TRBV6-1; tentatively, D is TRBD1 (5 bases). The CDR3 DNA is TGTGCCAGCAGTGTATCCACAGGAACTAACTATGGCTACACCTTC. Amino acids: CASSVSTGTNYGYTF.